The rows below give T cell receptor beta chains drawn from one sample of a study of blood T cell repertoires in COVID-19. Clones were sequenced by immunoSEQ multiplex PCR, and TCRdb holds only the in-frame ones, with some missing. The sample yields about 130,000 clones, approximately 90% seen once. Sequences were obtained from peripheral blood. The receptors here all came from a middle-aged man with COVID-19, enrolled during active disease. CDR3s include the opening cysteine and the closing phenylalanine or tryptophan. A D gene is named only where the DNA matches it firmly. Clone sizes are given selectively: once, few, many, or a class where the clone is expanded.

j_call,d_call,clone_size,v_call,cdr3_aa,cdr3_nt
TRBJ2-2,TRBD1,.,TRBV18,CASSFNQGADTGELFF,TGTGCCAGCTCGTTCAATCAGGGGGCGGACACCGGGGAGCTGTTTTTT
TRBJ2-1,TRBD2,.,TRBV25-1,CASSEKAGAHNEQFF,TGTGCCAGCAGTGAGAAAGCGGGAGCGCACAATGAGCAGTTCTTC
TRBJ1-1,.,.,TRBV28,CASSPYEQGNTEAFF,TGTGCCAGCAGTCCTTACGAACAGGGGAACACTGAAGCTTTCTTT
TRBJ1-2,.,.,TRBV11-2,CASSPGTLYGYTF,TGTGCCAGCAGCCCAGGGACACTATATGGCTACACCTTC
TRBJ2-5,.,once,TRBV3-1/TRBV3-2,CATQGGGPETQYF,TGTGCCACCCAAGGGGGGGGACCAGAGACCCAGTACTTC
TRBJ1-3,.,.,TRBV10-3,CAISESGSGNTIYF,TGTGCCATCAGTGAGAGCGGGTCTGGAAACACCATATATTTT
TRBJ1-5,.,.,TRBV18,CASSPARDSNQPQHF,TGTGCCAGCTCACCAGCCAGGGATAGCAATCAGCCCCAGCATTTT
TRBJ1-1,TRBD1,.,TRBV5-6,CASSRRTGHTEAFF,TGTGCCAGCAGCCGACGGACAGGGCACACTGAAGCTTTCTTT
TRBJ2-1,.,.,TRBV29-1,CSVGGNEQFF,TGCAGCGTGGGGGGTAATGAGCAGTTCTTC
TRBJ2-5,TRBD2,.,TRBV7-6,CASSLGSGRARETQYF,TGTGCCAGCAGCTTGGGGAGCGGGAGGGCCAGGGAGACCCAGTACTTC
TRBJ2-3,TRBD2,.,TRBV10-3,CAISELRLAGGPEDTQYF,TGTGCCATCAGTGAGCTGAGACTAGCGGGAGGGCCAGAGGATACGCAGTATTTT
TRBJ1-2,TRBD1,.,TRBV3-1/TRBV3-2,CASSHIQGSDGYTF,TGTGCCAGCAGCCATATACAGGGGAGTGATGGCTACACCTTC
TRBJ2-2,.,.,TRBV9,CASSVVVGDTGELFF,TGTGCCAGCAGCGTAGTAGTAGGGGACACCGGGGAGCTGTTTTTT
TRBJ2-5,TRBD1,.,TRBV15,CATSSSGQGARETQYF,TGTGCCACCAGCTCCTCGGGACAGGGGGCGAGAGAGACCCAGTACTTC
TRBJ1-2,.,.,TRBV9,CASSVGTAGRNGYTF,TGTGCCAGCAGCGTGGGAACCGCAGGGCGGAATGGCTACACCTTC
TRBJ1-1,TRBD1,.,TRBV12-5,CASGSLTGEAFF,TGTGCTAGTGGTTCGTTGACAGGGGAAGCTTTCTTT
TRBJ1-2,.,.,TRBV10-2,CASSEVVRTDGYGYTF,TGCGCCAGCAGTGAGGTTGTTAGGACAGATGGCTATGGCTACACCTTC
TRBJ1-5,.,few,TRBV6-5,CASSWTNRGQPQHF,TGTGCCAGCAGTTGGACGAATCGCGGGCAGCCCCAGCATTTT
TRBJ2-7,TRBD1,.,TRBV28,CASRSDRGSSYEQYF,TGTGCCAGCAGGTCCGACAGGGGGAGCTCCTACGAGCAGTACTTC
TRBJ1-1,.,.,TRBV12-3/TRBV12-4,CASSGFGDTEAFF,TGTGCCAGCAGTGGCTTCGGGGACACTGAAGCTTTCTTT
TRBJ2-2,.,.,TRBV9,CASSIYLNTGELFF,TGTGCCAGCAGCATCTATTTGAACACCGGGGAGCTGTTTTTT
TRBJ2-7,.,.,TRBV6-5,CASSYRGTSRKEQYF,TGTGCCAGCAGTTACCGCGGCACGTCAAGGAAGGAGCAGTACTTC
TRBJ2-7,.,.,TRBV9,CASSGQGSYEQYF,TGTGCCAGCAGCGGGCAGGGCTCCTACGAGCAGTACTTC
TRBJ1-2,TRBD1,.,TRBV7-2,CASSSSGGYGYTF,TGTGCCAGCAGCTCCTCAGGGGGTTATGGCTACACCTTC
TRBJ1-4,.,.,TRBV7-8,CASSLTWTAGREKLFF,TGTGCCAGCAGCTTAACCTGGACCGCGGGCCGGGAAAAACTGTTTTTT
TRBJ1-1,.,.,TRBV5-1,CASSWGLSTEAFF,TGCGCCAGCAGCTGGGGCCTTAGCACTGAAGCTTTCTTT
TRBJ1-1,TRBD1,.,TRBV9,CASSVDGFEGARTEAFF,TGTGCCAGCAGCGTAGACGGGTTCGAGGGGGCGAGGACTGAAGCTTTCTTT
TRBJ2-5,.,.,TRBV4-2,CASSRSTREETQYF,TGTGCCAGCAGCCGCTCGACACGAGAGGAGACCCAGTACTTC
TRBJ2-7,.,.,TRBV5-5,CASSFRAVQPYEQYF,TGTGCCAGCAGCTTCAGGGCAGTTCAGCCCTACGAGCAGTACTTC
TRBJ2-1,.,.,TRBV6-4,CASSSDGGRGSNEQFF,TGTGCCAGCAGCTCAGATGGGGGGAGAGGGTCAAATGAGCAGTTCTTC
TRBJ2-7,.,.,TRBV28,CASSLWTAEVTYEQYF,TGTGCCAGCAGTTTATGGACGGCCGAGGTCACCTACGAGCAGTACTTC
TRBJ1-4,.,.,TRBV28,CASSRGSVEKLFF,TGTGCCAGCAGTCGGGGATCGGTTGAAAAACTGTTTTTT
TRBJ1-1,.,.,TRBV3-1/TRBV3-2,CASSIIQGETFF,TGTGCCAGCAGCATAATACAGGGCGAGACTTTCTTT
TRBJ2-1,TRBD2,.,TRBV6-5,CASTVAGGYNEQFF,TGTGCCAGCACGGTAGCGGGAGGCTACAATGAGCAGTTCTTC
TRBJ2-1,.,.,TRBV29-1,CSVEIEYYEQFF,TGCAGCGTTGAAATTGAGTATTATGAGCAGTTCTTC
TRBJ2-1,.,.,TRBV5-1,CASSPRWDEQFF,TGCGCCAGCAGCCCGCGGTGGGATGAGCAGTTCTTC
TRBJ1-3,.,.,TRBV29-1,CSVTAGSGNTIYF,TGCAGCGTTACAGCAGGTTCTGGAAACACCATATATTTT
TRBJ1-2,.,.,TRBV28,CASGGGRNYGYTF,TGTGCCAGCGGCGGGGGTCGTAACTATGGCTACACCTTC
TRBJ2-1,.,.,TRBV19,CASSITSDNANEQFF,TGTGCCAGTAGTATTACATCCGACAACGCCAATGAGCAGTTCTTC
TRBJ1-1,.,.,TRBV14,CASSHRGAGNTEAFF,TGTGCCAGCAGCCACAGGGGCGCCGGGAACACTGAAGCTTTCTTT
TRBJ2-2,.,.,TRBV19,CASSIVGGPLGGELFF,TGTGCCAGTAGTATAGTCGGCGGCCCCCTCGGCGGGGAGCTGTTTTTT
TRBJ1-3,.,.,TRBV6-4,CASSDSPGNTIYF,TGTGCCAGCAGCGATAGCCCCGGAAACACCATATATTTT
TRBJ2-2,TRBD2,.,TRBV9,CASSSGLAGGPGTGELFF,TGTGCCAGCAGCTCGGGACTAGCGGGAGGGCCCGGCACCGGGGAGCTGTTTTTT
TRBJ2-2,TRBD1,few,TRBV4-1,CASSPQQGPNTGELFF,TGCGCCAGCAGCCCCCAACAGGGGCCGAACACCGGGGAGCTGTTTTTT
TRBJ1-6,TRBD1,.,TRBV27,CASSPRTGVSPLHF,TGTGCCAGCAGCCCTCGGACAGGGGTTTCACCCCTCCACTTT
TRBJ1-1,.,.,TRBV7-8,CASSSPGKWTEAFF,TGTGCCAGCAGCTCCCCAGGGAAGTGGACTGAAGCTTTCTTT
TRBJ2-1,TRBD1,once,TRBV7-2,CASSKDRASYNEQFF,TGTGCCAGCAGCAAAGACAGGGCGTCCTACAATGAGCAGTTCTTC
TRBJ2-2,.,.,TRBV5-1,CASTPNTGELFF,TGCGCCAGCACTCCGAACACCGGGGAGCTGTTTTTT
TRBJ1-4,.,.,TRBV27,CASGQIATNEKLFF,TGTGCCAGCGGACAAATTGCAACTAATGAAAAACTGTTTTTT
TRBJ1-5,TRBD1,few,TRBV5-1,CASSPETGENQPQHF,TGCGCCAGTAGCCCAGAGACAGGGGAAAATCAGCCCCAGCATTTT
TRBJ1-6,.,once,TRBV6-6,CASSYIGGSPLHF,TGTGCCAGCAGTTACATTGGAGGTTCACCCCTCCACTTT
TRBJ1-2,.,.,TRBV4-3,CASSQDRTESGYTF,TGCGCCAGCAGCCAAGATAGGACAGAAAGCGGCTACACCTTC
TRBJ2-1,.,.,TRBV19,CASSQQVPSYNEQFF,TGTGCCAGTAGTCAACAGGTACCCTCCTACAATGAGCAGTTCTTC
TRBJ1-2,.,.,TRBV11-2,CASSLGGGNNYGYTF,TGTGCCAGCAGCTTAGGAGGCGGGAATAACTATGGCTACACCTTC
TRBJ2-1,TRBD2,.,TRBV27,CASSLRPGLAAVEQFF,TGTGCCAGCAGTTTGAGGCCGGGGCTAGCGGCAGTTGAGCAGTTCTTC